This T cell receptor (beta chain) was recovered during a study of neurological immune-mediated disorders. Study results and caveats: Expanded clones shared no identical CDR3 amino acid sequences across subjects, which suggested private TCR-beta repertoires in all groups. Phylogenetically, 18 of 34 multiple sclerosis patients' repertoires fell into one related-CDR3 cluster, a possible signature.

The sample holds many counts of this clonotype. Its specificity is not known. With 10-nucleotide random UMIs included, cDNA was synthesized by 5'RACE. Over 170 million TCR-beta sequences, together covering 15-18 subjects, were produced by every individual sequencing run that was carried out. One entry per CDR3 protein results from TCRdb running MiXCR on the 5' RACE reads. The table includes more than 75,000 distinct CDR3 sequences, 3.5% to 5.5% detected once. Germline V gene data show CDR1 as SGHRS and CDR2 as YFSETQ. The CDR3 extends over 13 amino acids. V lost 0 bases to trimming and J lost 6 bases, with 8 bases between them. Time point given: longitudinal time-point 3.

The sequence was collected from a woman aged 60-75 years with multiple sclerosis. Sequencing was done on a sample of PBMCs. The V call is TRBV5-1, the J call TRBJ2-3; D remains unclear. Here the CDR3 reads CASSLAGADTQYF. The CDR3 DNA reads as TGCGCCAGCAGCTTGGCCGGCGCGGATACGCAGTATTTT.